The next 16 T cell receptor beta chains were all read from a single sample in a study of T cells in women clearing cervical HPV infection. The assay was immunoSEQ multiplex PCR, and TCRdb's table has in-frame clones only and misses some. This table holds approximately 26,000 clones. Specimen: blood buffy coat. These receptors all come from a woman aged 18 to 75 with a cervical HPV16 infection that either progressed to CIN3+ or cleared (not recorded which).

A word on this clone: An end of the junction differs from the germline gene, which may be a read error. The read gets to within 3 residues of the CDR3 end, and the germline J gene fills in the rest. V is TRBV4-2 and J is TRBJ2-2, with D tentatively TRBD1 (6 bases). This CDR3 contains 14 residues. Germline assignment: CDR1 LGHNA and CDR2 YNFKEQ. The sequenced CDR3 bases are TGCGCCAGCAGCCCAGGGGTGCACACCGGGGAG. Protein product: CASSPGVHTGE. From start to end, the CDR3 is CASSPGVHTGELFF.

As regards this clone: Read sequence stops 3 residues before the CDR3 end, and the germline J gene provides the missing end. V gene TRBV19 combines with J gene TRBJ1-2; D perhaps matches TRBD1 (6 bases). Germline CDR1 and CDR2: LNHDA and SQIVND (reference sequence). Trimming stripped 7 bases from V and 4 bases from J, with 19 bases between. The CDR3 totals 15 residues. The sequenced part of the CDR3 DNA is TGTGCCAGTAAATTACAGGGTGGTAATTCCTATGGC. Translated, it gives CASKLQGGNSYG. From start to end, the CDR3 is CASKLQGGNSYGYTF. The full variable domain, its missing parts supplied by reference TRBV19 and TRBJ1-2, is DGGITQSPKYLFRKEGQNVTLSCEQNLNHDAMYWYRQDPGQGLRLIYYSQIVNDFQKGDIAEGYSVSREKKESFPLTVTSAQKNPTAFYLCASKLQGGNSYGYTFGSGTRLTVV.

Remarks on this clone: Read data end 3 residues before the CDR3 end; the end is taken from the germline J gene. V gene TRBV7-9 combines with J gene TRBJ1-2; maybe TRBD1 (6 bases). The germline V gene encodes CDR1 SEHNR and CDR2 FQNEAQ (reference sequence). With 1 base removed from V and 2 bases from J, the gap between germline ends came to 8 bases. The length of the CDR3 is 14 residues. The CDR3 spells CASSLGTGNYGYTF. CDR3 DNA, as far as it was read: TGTGCCAGCAGCTTAGGTACAGGGAACTATGGC. Full variable domain (missing parts from reference TRBV7-9 and TRBJ1-2): DTGVSQNPRHKITKRGQNVTFRCDPISEHNRLYWYRQTLGQGPEFLTYFQNEAQLEKSRLLSDRFSAERPKGSFSTLEIQRTEQGDSAMYLCASSLGTGNYGYTFGSGTRLTVV.

Turning to this clone: The missing CDR3 end, 3 residues past where the read stops, is filled in from the germline J gene. This sequence joins TRBV7-8 and TRBJ1-4; the D is unclear. V lost 6 bases, J lost 4 bases, and 6 bases lay in between. Germline lookup yields CDR1 SGHVS and CDR2 FQNEAQ. The CDR3 loop spans 12 amino acids. Partial CDR3 DNA: TGTGCCAGCAGTGAGGTTAATGAAAAA. Protein: CASSEVNEK. The CDR3 as a whole reads CASSEVNEKLFF.

Points on this clone: The CDR3 is cut off 3 residues early in the read; its end comes from the germline J gene. This sequence joins TRBV18 and TRBJ2-7; a weak D match, TRBD1 (5 bases). The germline V and J ends were trimmed by 3 bases and 2 bases, with 14 bases remaining between them. The CDR3 covers 15 residues. The germline V gene has CDR1 KGHSH and CDR2 LQKENI. The CDR3: CASSPGPGSPYEQYF. The sequenced CDR3 bases are TGTGCCAGCTCACCGGGGCCGGGTTCCCCCTACGAG.

Comments on this clone: A read error may account for a junction end that differs from germline. The CDR3 goes on 3 residues after the read ends, and that part is filled in from the germline J gene. Different DNA sequences within this sample yield the same CDR3. The chain uses TRBV20-1 and TRBJ1-3; D gene ambiguous. The CDR3 runs 11 residues. From germline, CDR1 is DFQATT and CDR2 SNEGSKA (reference sequence). CDR3 sequence reads: CSARVVDTIYF. The covered CDR3 bases are TGCAGTGCTAGAGTCGTCGACACA.

Worth noting for this clone: The read ends 3 residues shy of where the CDR3 ends; the end is completed using the germline J gene. The V call is TRBV19, the J call TRBJ1-6; maybe TRBD1 (6 bases). Germline V gene sequence: CDR1 LNHDA, CDR2 SQIVND (reference sequence). V gave up 6 bases and J gave up 8 bases, with 17 bases separating them. The length of the CDR3 is 15 residues. CDR3 DNA (partial): TGTGCCAGTAGAGACCCCCACAGGGTTTATTCACCC. It codes for CASRDPHRVYSP. In full, the CDR3 is CASRDPHRVYSPLHF.

CDR3 in amino acids: CAISEKPSYGYTF. CDR3 DNA (partial): TGTGCCATCAGTGAGAAGCCGAGCTATGGC. This rearrangement joins TRBV10-3 to TRBJ1-2; D gene unclear. From the germline J gene comes the end of the CDR3, since the read stops 3 residues before it. The CDR3 extends over 13 amino acids. V was clipped by 2 bases and J by 4 bases, with 8 bases between them. Looked up from germline, CDR1 is ENHRY and CDR2 is SYGVKD.

In regard to this clone: The read stops 3 residues short of the end of the CDR3; the missing end is completed from the germline J gene. The rearrangement uses TRBV7-3 and TRBJ1-2; weak D call: TRBD1 (5 bases). Germline V gives CDR1 SGHTA, CDR2 FQGTGA. The CDR3 totals 15 residues. CDR3 DNA (partial): TGTGCCAGCAGCCCCCAGGGTGGTCCGGAGGAGACC. Residues: CASSPQGGPEET. The full CDR3 reads CASSPQGGPEETYTF.

In regard to this clone: The read ends 3 residues shy of where the CDR3 ends; the end is completed using the germline J gene. The chain links TRBV2 to TRBJ1-1, with D hard to call. CDR1 and CDR2 from the germline V gene are SNHLY and FYNNEI. With 8 bases removed from V and 4 bases from J, the gap between germline ends came to 14 bases. This CDR3 comprises 13 residues. The sequenced CDR3 bases are TGTGCCAGCCGGGGTACGGGTGGCACTGAA. This codes for CASRGTGGTE. From start to end, the CDR3 is CASRGTGGTEAFF.

Comments on this clone: The CDR3 end is not reached by the read, which stops 3 residues before it; the germline J gene fills it in. The gene calls are TRBV18 and TRBJ2-2; D call uncertain. Germline CDR1 KGHSH, CDR2 LQKENI. The V end was cut by 4 bases, the J end by 0 bases, with 9 bases between. This CDR3 is built from 15 residues. The CDR3 sequence: CASSLAGSNTGELFF. The DNA read from the CDR3 is TGTGCCAGCTCACTAGCCGGATCGAACACCGGGGAG.

The CDR3 bases that were read are TGTGCCAGTAGTCCCCGGGACAGGGGCACAGATACG. It specifies CASSPRDRGTDT. The full CDR3 sequence reads CASSPRDRGTDTQYF. This chain joins TRBV19 and TRBJ2-3, with 9 bases that match TRBD1. The CDR3 end falls 3 residues outside the read, so it is completed with the germline J gene. Germline assignment: CDR1 LNHDA and CDR2 SQIVND (reference sequence). Unmatched junction bases numbered 4, after V lost 5 bases and J lost 1 base. The CDR3 is 15 residues long.

In the case of this clone: The read terminates 3 residues ahead of where the CDR3 ends, so the germline J gene completes it. This chain joins TRBV20-1 and TRBJ2-7, with 10 bases that match TRBD2. Per germline, CDR1 DFQATT and CDR2 SNEGSKA (reference sequence). With V trimmed by 0 bases and J by 3 bases, 8 bases remained unmatched. The CDR3 spans 16 residues. CDR3: CSARDRRLAGLYEQYF. CDR3 DNA, as far as it was read: TGCAGTGCTAGAGATAGGAGACTAGCGGGCCTCTACGAG.

Of note for this clone: The read comes to an end 3 residues before the CDR3 does, leaving the germline J gene to fill in the end. V and J are TRBV7-6 and TRBJ2-5; TRBD2 aligns across 8 bases. The CDR3 is made up of 14 amino acids. Looked up from germline, CDR1 is SGHVS and CDR2 is FNYEAQ. V shed 3 bases, J shed 5 bases, and the junction held 5 bases outside the gene matches. The CDR3 here is CASSLAGGLETQYF. The sequenced part of the CDR3 DNA is TGTGCCAGCAGCTTGGCGGGGGGCTTGGAGACC.

About this clone: Read data end 3 residues before the CDR3 end; the end is taken from the germline J gene. The J gene is TRBJ2-1, the V gene TRBV5-4, with a tentative D call TRBD1 (6 bases). The V and J ends lost 5 bases and 6 bases respectively, with 12 bases between them. Per germline, CDR1 SGHNT and CDR2 YYREEE (reference sequence). The CDR3 totals 13 residues. The sequenced CDR3 bases are TGTGCCAGCAGTTTAAGGGGGATCAATGAG. It codes for CASSLRGINE. The entire CDR3 is CASSLRGINEQFF. The full variable domain, in which reference TRBV5-4 and TRBJ2-1 provide the parts outside the CDR3, is ETGVTQSPTHLIKTRGQQVTLRCSSQSGHNTVSWYQQALGQGPQFIFQYYREEENGRGNFPPRFSGLQFPNYSSELNVNALELDDSALYLCASSLRGINEQFFGPGTRLTVL.

Concerning this clone: The CDR3 is cut off 3 residues early in the read; its end comes from the germline J gene. J is TRBJ1-2 and V is TRBV19; D is undetermined. Germline V gene lookup returns CDR1 LNHDA and CDR2 SQIVND (reference sequence). The CDR3 covers 15 residues. This CDR3 reads CASSIQHHKSYDYTF. The sequenced part of the CDR3 DNA is TGTGCCAGTAGTATCCAACACCATAAGTCGTACGAC.